One and the same sample provided the 16 T cell receptor beta chains below, sequenced in a study of T cell responses to AZD1222 COVID-19 vaccine. The assay was immunoSEQ multiplex PCR, and TCRdb's table has in-frame clones only and misses some. Of 52,000 or so clones in the sample, approximately 84% were seen once. Material: peripheral blood, obtained on day 0 of AZD1222 vaccination. The source is an adult in good health.

The V gene is TRBV25-1, the J gene TRBJ2-3; 7 positions match TRBD2. After removal of 1 base from V and 3 bases from J, the junction contained 7 bases not matched to a gene. CDR1 MGHDK and CDR2 SYGVNS come from the germline V gene. CDR3 length: 16 amino acids. The CDR3 DNA follows: TGTGCCAGCAGTGAATGGGGGGGGAGGAAGACAGATACGCAGTATTTT. Translated: CASSEWGGRKTDTQYF.

The rearrangement joins TRBV7-9 to TRBJ2-7, with 11 bases that match TRBD2. The CDR3 consists of 14 residues. Trimming cost V 3 bases and J 5 bases; bases outside gene matches: 3. The V gene's germline CDR1 is SEHNR and CDR2 FQNEAQ (reference sequence). DNA of the CDR3: TGTGCCAGCAGCTTTAGCGGGAGGGTAAACGAGCAGTACTTC. This codes for CASSFSGRVNEQYF. The full variable domain, in which reference TRBV7-9 and TRBJ2-7 provide the parts outside the CDR3, is DTGVSQNPRHKITKRGQNVTFRCDPISEHNRLYWYRQTLGQGPEFLTYFQNEAQLEKSRLLSDRFSAERPKGSFSTLEIQRTEQGDSAMYLCASSFSGRVNEQYFGPGTRLTVT.

A single count supports this clone. The V call is TRBV5-1, the J call TRBJ1-4, with D perhaps TRBD1 (6 bases). CDR1 is SGHRS, CDR2 YFSETQ, per germline. CDR3 length: 16 amino acids. Deletions cut 3 bases from V and 1 base from J, with 13 bases between. The CDR3 DNA reads as TGCGCCAGCAGCTCGGTAATACAGGGAACTAATGAAAAACTGTTTTTT. Residues: CASSSVIQGTNEKLFF.

This rearrangement joins TRBV3-1 (or the pseudogene TRBV3-2) to TRBJ1-1; D remains ambiguous. CDR3 length: 11 amino acids. The germline gives CDR1 LGHDT, CDR2 YNNKEL (reference sequence). Deletions cut 4 bases from V and 7 bases from J, with 7 bases between. CDR3 amino acids: CASSRGVEAFF. CDR3 in DNA: TGTGCCAGCAGCCGGGGAGTTGAAGCTTTCTTT.

The rearrangement links TRBV5-5 to TRBJ1-5, with D unresolved. V was shortened by 3 bases and J by 1 base, with 17 bases between the two germline ends. Germline CDR1 SGHKS, CDR2 YYEKEE (reference sequence). This CDR3 comprises 17 residues. The CDR3 DNA reads TGTGCCAGCAGCTCCAGACTCCTGGCGGGGAGCAATCAGCCCCAGCATTTT. Protein: CASSSRLLAGSNQPQHF.

V gene TRBV3-1 (or the pseudogene TRBV3-2) combines with J gene TRBJ2-2; 8 nucleotides align to TRBD2. The J segment lost 0 bases and the V segment lost 2 bases, leaving 5 bases of the junction unmatched. Germline-derived CDR1 and CDR2 are LGHDT and YNNKEL (reference sequence). The CDR3 loop spans 17 amino acids. CDR3 nucleotides: TGTGCCAGCAGCCAACCGGGACTAGGGACGAACACCGGGGAGCTGTTTTTT. Protein product: CASSQPGLGTNTGELFF.

Comment on this clone: The sample holds other DNA sequences that translate to the same CDR3. The rearrangement uses TRBV19 and TRBJ1-5; 10 bases are shared with TRBD1. The CDR3 totals 18 residues. CDR1 is LNHDA, CDR2 SQIVND, per germline (reference sequence). The J segment lost 4 bases and the V segment lost 4 bases, leaving 13 bases of the junction unmatched. The CDR3 sequence: CASSSTDRGLDRNQPQHF. The CDR3 coding sequence is TGTGCCAGTAGTAGCACTGACAGGGGGCTTGATCGTAATCAGCCCCAGCATTTT. The variable domain in full, with the rest retrieved from reference TRBV19 and TRBJ1-5, is DGGITQSPKYLFRKEGQNVTLSCEQNLNHDAMYWYRQDPGQGLRLIYYSQIVNDFQKGDIAEGYSVSREKKESFPLTVTSAQKNPTAFYLCASSSTDRGLDRNQPQHFGDGTRLSIL.

This clone occurred once. The CDR3 nucleotides read TGTGCCAGCAGCCAGAGGACAGGGGGTTCCTATAATTCACCCCTCCACTTT. Translating gives CASSQRTGGSYNSPLHF. This rearrangement joins TRBV3-1 (or the pseudogene TRBV3-2) to TRBJ1-6; TRBD1 matches at 10 bases. Trimming took 3 bases from V and 1 from J; bases not matched to a gene: 3. The CDR3 has 17 amino acids. Germline assignment: CDR1 LGHDT and CDR2 YNNKEL (reference sequence).

The V call is TRBV28, the J call TRBJ1-6; TRBD1 might be the D (6 bases). This CDR3 spans 12 amino acids. Trimming removed 9 bases at V and 10 bases at J, with 13 bases between. The germline gives CDR1 MDHEN, CDR2 SYDVKM. In DNA, the CDR3 is TGTGCCAGTTTCCACAGGGAATCACCCCTCCACTTT. Translated, it gives CASFHRESPLHF.

The DNA for the CDR3 is TGTGCCAGCAGGCGGACAGGGAGGAACACTGAAGCTTTCTTT. Amino acid sequence: CASRRTGRNTEAFF. The chain combines TRBV11-1 with TRBJ1-1; 8 nucleotides agree with TRBD1. V was clipped by 6 bases and J by 1 base; unmatched bases: 4. Germline V gene sequence: CDR1 SGHAT, CDR2 FQDESV (reference sequence). The CDR3 is made up of 14 amino acids.

The V call is TRBV6-2 or TRBV6-3, the J call TRBJ2-5; D possibly corresponds to TRBD2 (6 bases). The V end lost 0 bases, the J end lost 6 bases, and 11 bases lay between the germline ends. The CDR3 is made up of 14 amino acids. Germline V gene sequence: CDR1 MNHEY, CDR2 SVGEGT. The CDR3 is CASSYSNGGQTQYF. CDR3 bases: TGTGCCAGCAGTTACTCGAACGGGGGACAGACCCAGTACTTC.

The chain's CDR3 is CASSFGGGPGSRQFF. The CDR3 coding sequence is TGCGCCAGCAGCTTTGGGGGAGGGCCCGGTAGTCGGCAGTTCTTC. This chain connects TRBV5-1 to TRBJ2-1; 7 positions agree with TRBD2. Trimming at V came to 2 bases and at J to 12 bases, leaving 14 bases not matched to a gene. CDR1 and CDR2 (germline): SGHRS, YFSETQ. The CDR3 is made up of 15 amino acids.

This chain uses TRBV24-1 with TRBJ2-7; 11 bases are shared with TRBD2. Trimming removed 7 bases from V and 4 bases from J; junction bases left unmatched: 8. The CDR3 is made up of 15 amino acids. In germline, CDR1 is KGHDR, CDR2 SFDVKD. CDR3 bases: TGTGCCACCAGCCAGAATAGCGGGAGGGTTTACGAGCAGTACTTC. Amino acid sequence: CATSQNSGRVYEQYF.

This clone was seen once. The J gene is TRBJ1-4, the V gene TRBV2, with D hard to call. Germline V gene data show CDR1 as SNHLY and CDR2 as FYNNEI. The CDR3 totals 13 residues. Between the trimmed V and J ends, which lost 10 bases and 4 bases, there was a span of 13 bases. CDR3 protein: CATHRALNEKLFF. In nucleotides, the CDR3 is TGTGCCACCCACCGGGCCCTTAATGAAAAACTGTTTTTT. The full variable domain, rest sourced from reference TRBV2 and TRBJ1-4, is EPEVTQTPSHQVTQMGQEVILRCVPISNHLYFYWYRQILGQKVEFLVSFYNNEISEKSEIFDDQFSVERPDGSNFTLKIRSTKLEDSAMYFCATHRALNEKLFFGSGTQLSVL.

The rearrangement links TRBV18 to TRBJ1-1; D not resolved. CDR1 KGHSH and CDR2 LQKENI come from the germline V gene. The CDR3 extends over 16 amino acids. V was shortened by 3 bases and J by 3 bases, with 17 bases between the two germline ends. The CDR3 DNA reads as TGTGCCAGCTCACCCTCTAGCGGAGGCGGAGACACTGAAGCTTTCTTT. This codes for CASSPSSGGGDTEAFF. Variable domain in full (rest from reference TRBV18 and TRBJ1-1): NAGVMQNPRHLVRRRGQEARLRCSPMKGHSHVYWYRQLPEEGLKFMVYLQKENIIDESGMPKERFSAEFPKEGPSILRIQQVVRGDSAAYFCASSPSSGGGDTEAFFGQGTRLTVV.

This clone was detected once. The chain links TRBV29-1 to TRBJ1-5; D possibly corresponds to TRBD1 (6 bases). The CDR3 has 12 residues. Germline CDR1 and CDR2: SQVTM and ANQGSEA. V lost 4 bases and J lost 9, with 13 bases in between. The CDR3 loop reads CSVADVGGPQHF. CDR3 coding DNA: TGCAGCGTTGCAGACGTAGGGGGGCCCCAGCATTTT. The variable domain in full, with the rest retrieved from reference TRBV29-1 and TRBJ1-5, is SAVISQKPSRDICQRGTSLTIQCQVDSQVTMMFWYRQQPGQSLTLIATANQGSEATYESGFVIDKFPISRPNLTFSTLTVSNMSPEDSSIYLCSVADVGGPQHFGDGTRLSIL.